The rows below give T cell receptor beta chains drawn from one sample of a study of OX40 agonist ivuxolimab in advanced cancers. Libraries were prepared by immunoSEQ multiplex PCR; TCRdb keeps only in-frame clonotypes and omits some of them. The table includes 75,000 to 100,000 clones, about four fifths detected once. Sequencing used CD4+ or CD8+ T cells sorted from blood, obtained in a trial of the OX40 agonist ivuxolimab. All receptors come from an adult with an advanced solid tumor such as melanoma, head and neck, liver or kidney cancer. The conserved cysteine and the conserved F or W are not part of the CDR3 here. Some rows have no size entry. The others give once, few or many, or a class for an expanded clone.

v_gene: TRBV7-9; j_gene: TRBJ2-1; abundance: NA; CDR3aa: ASSLGPISYNEQF
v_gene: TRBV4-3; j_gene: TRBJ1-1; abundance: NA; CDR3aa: ASSQTENTEAF
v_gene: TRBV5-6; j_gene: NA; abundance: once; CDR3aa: ASSPLAENYEQY
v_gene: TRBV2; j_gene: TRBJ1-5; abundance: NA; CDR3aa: ASSGDRGNQPQH
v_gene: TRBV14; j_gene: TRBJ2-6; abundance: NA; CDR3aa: ASSRLPPGPSVRANVLT
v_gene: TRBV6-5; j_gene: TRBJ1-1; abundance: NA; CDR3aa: ASSSPPNTEAF
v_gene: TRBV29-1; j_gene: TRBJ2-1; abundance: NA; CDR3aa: SVDRHSSYNEQF
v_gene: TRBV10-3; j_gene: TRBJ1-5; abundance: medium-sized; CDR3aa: AISGGGKGQPQH
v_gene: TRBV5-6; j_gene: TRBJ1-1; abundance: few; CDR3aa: ASSLTGGAGTEAF
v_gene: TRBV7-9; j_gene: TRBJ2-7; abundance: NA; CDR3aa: ASSSNLAGGVYEQY
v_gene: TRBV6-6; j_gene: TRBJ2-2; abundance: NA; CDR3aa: ASRTGGTGELF
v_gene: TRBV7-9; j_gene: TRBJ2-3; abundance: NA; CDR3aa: ASSLAQDTQY
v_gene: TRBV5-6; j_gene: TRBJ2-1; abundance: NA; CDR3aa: ASSLPLGNEQF
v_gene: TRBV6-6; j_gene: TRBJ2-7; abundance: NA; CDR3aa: ASSTRDRGWAWEQY
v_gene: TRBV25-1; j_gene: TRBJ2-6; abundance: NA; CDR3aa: ATGGRDSGANVLT
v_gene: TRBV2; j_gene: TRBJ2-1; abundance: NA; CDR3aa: ASSTDSNEQF
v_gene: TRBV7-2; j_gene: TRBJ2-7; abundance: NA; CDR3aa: ASSRQHGAYEQY
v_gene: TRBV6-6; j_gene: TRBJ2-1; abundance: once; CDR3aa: ASRKTAGGAYNEQF
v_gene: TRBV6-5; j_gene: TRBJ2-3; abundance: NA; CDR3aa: ASTPLSSTDTQY
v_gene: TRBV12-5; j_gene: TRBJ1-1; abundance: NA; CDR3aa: ASGQIWAGNTEAF
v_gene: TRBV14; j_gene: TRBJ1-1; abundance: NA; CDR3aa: ASSHPGRMTEAF
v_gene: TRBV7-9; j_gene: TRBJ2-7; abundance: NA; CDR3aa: ASRQKNGQGGQY
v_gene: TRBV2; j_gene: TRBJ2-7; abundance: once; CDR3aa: ASSTGYEQY
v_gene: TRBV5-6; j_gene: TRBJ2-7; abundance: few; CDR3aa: ASSLAGSYEQY